The entry below describes one T cell receptor (beta chain). Its antigen remains undetermined. One base away there is no much larger clone; base qualities are not given. The record originates from a study of T cell responses to AZD1222 COVID-19 vaccine (dated by TCRdb to the early 2020s). Turning to the overall study: A total of 233 trial participants underwent TCR sequencing, of whom 200 to 220 received two doses of AZD1222 and about 25 received two doses of the MenACWY control vaccine. Enrollment into the trials was organized by age into subgroups of 18-55, 56-69 and 70-plus years, and those subgroups contained roughly 150, 30 and 60 TCR-sequenced participants, respectively. General conclusions and limits of the study: Most participants were white British and females outnumbered males, and the authors suggested that clonal diversity may have been underestimated. Epitopes outside the regions mutated in the B.1.351 and B.1.1.7 variants were reportedly recognized by nearly half of the unique spike-specific TCRs. Conclusions about previously exposed vaccinees were limited because only six AZD1222 recipients were SARS-CoV-2 seropositive at baseline. The 56-69-year group was small, and its depth increase did not reach significance, likely because of low power. Spike-specific TCR breadth and depth rose significantly after two AZD1222 doses compared with day 0 and with MenACWY recipients. Vaccine-associated CD4 TCRs spanned the whole spike protein, with dominant responses in regions 160-218 and 743-854. Because no samples from the day 14 peak response were available, repertoires could be characterized only after the peak T cell response.

In light of the paper, this sample's time point label describes: baseline before first vaccination. The sample's treatment or condition label, decoded: meningococcal conjugate vaccine given as trial control. The vaccinee samples were drawn from two UK trials, COV001 and COV002, one of which was a single-blind randomized controlled phase 2/3 trial testing AZD1222 (ChAdOx1 nCoV-19) in healthy adults. Trial participant PBMC samples were collected at day 0 and day 28 after the second dose for TCRbeta chain sequencing. The CDR3 regions of human TCRbeta chains were analyzed by immunosequencing. Processing in the source paper ran as follows. Repertoire TCRs were matched against a reference library of SARS-CoV-2-specific TCRs generated with the MIRA antigen-specificity platform. Breadth was defined as the fraction of unique TCRs that were SARS-CoV-2-associated. Depth was defined as the fraction of total T cells that were SARS-CoV-2-associated. Using the MIRA data, every spike-specific TCR was mapped to the spike region that the TCR reacted to and assigned to either a CD4 or a CD8 class. Log10-transformed breadth and depth values were compared by one-way ANOVA with Sidak's multiple comparisons tests. TCRdb carries this immuneACCESS record with in-frame sequences only. Its versions omit some clonotypes, under half of them owing to an unresolved V gene in the studies checked, with the rest unexplained. V and J calls and clone size are given by that table; D and trimming were obtained from the DNA. The sample profile shows around 88,000 clones; about 91% of them were found once. The ten largest clones take up 9% to 12% of the sample.

V is shortened by 0 bases, J by 1 base, and the region joining them spans 3 bases. Sequences SNHLY (CDR1) and FYNNEI (CDR2) are obtained from the germline V gene. Taken from cysteine to phenylalanine, the CDR3 has 13 residues. The CDR3 DNA has 39 bases and is translated from base 1. This specimen was peripheral blood, taken on day 0 of MenACWY control vaccination. The chain employs TRBV2 and TRBJ1-1, with the identity of the D gene unclear. This TCR derives from an adult in good health. CDR3 reads: CASSEAPNTEAFF. The nucleotide sequence reads TGTGCCAGCAGTGAAGCCCCGAACACTGAAGCTTTCTTT.